Reported below is one T cell receptor (beta chain). The data were taken from a study of T cell changes during pregnancy in multiple sclerosis. V shed 6 bases and J 2 bases; nucleotides not matched to a gene: 2. Germline V lookup: CDR1 MNHEY, CDR2 SVGAGI. The length of the CDR3 is 13 residues. This table comes from immunoSEQ multiplex PCR, and its TCRdb copy is limited to in-frame clones, with some not included. This sample has roughly 58,000 clones; about 90% occur once, and the top ten carry about 0.18%. The rearrangement uses TRBV6-5 and TRBJ2-7, with 9 bases identical to TRBD1. Material: CD4+ T cells from peripheral blood mononuclear cells, obtained after pregnancy. This receptor was identified in a female donor in good health, enrolled as a control in a pregnancy study. The CDR3 coding sequence is TGTGCCAGCAGGGGGACAGGGACCTACGAGCAGTACTTC. Its translation is CASRGTGTYEQYF.